The 21 T cell receptor beta chains below come from one sample, sequenced in a study of Ad26.COV2.S vaccination and SARS-CoV-2 variants. Specified treatment: 15 to 20 received Ad26.COV2.S at low or high dose, single or two shots; 5 received placebo; per-sample allocation not given. Collection of samples fell on day 63 after the first vaccine or placebo injection. Clones were read by immunoSEQ multiplex PCR, and TCRdb kept only the in-frame ones, dropping some. The sample carries 510,000 or so clones, 87% recorded once. The sequences come from peripheral blood, collected in a trial of Ad26.COV2.S vaccine versus placebo. These receptors all stem from a person aged 18-60 years who received the Ad26.COV2.S COVID-19 vaccine or a placebo.

The rearrangement joins TRBV6-6 to TRBJ1-2; a weak D match, TRBD1 (5 bases). The V end was cut by 6 bases, the J end by 5 bases, with 16 bases between. Germline V gene lookup returns CDR1 MNHNY and CDR2 SVGAGI (reference sequence). The CDR3 runs 14 residues. CDR3 region: CASSARGLLYGYTF. The CDR3 DNA sequence: TGTGCCAGCAGCGCCCGGGGACTTTTATATGGCTACACCTTC.

CDR3 residues: CASSLGPPAGTEAFF. CDR3 bases: TGCGCCAGCAGCTTGGGTCCCCCGGCGGGAACTGAAGCTTTCTTT. This chain connects TRBV5-1 to TRBJ1-1; no firm D call. The CDR3 is 15 residues long. V lost 0 bases, J lost 5 bases, and 14 bases lay in between. Germline CDR1 SGHRS, CDR2 YFSETQ.

The V gene is TRBV28, the J gene TRBJ1-1; D may be TRBD1 (5 bases). Germline CDR1 is MDHEN and CDR2 is SYDVKM. Trimming took 9 bases from V and 4 from J, leaving 15 bases between them. The CDR3 length is 13 residues. In DNA, the CDR3 is TGTGCCAGTAGTGGGGGGTTGGGCACTGAAGCTTTCTTT. Translation: CASSGGLGTEAFF.

To note about this clone: A read error may be the cause here, since a much bigger clone is one base away. The chain joins TRBV12-5 to TRBJ1-2; weak D call: TRBD1 (6 bases). Germline V gene sequence: CDR1 LGHNT, CDR2 FRNRAP. The CDR3 length is 14 residues. The V gene lost 6 bases and the J gene lost 0 bases, with 11 bases spanning the gap. The DNA for the CDR3 is TGTGCTAGTGGGGGGGCAGGGACTAACTATGGCTACACCTTC. Its protein is CASGGAGTNYGYTF. Filled out from reference TRBV12-5 and TRBJ1-2, the complete variable domain reads DARVTQTPRHKVTEMGQEVTMRCQPILGHNTVFWYRQTMMQGLELLAYFRNRAPLDDSGMPKDRFSAEMPDATLATLKIQPSEPRDSAVYFCASGGAGTNYGYTFGSGTRLTVV.

V gene TRBV5-4 combines with J gene TRBJ2-5; 13 nucleotides align to TRBD2. This CDR3 is 18 amino acids long. CDR1 and CDR2 (germline): SGHNT, YYREEE (reference sequence). J gave up 6 bases and V 4 bases, and 15 bases lay outside the gene matches. The CDR3 coding sequence is TGTGCCAGCAGCCCCGGAAGCGGACTAGCGGGAGCGGGAAAGACCCAGTACTTC. Amino acids: CASSPGSGLAGAGKTQYF.

V is TRBV5-5 and J is TRBJ2-5; no reliable D call. Trimming shortened V by 4 bases and J by 0 bases, and 13 bases separated the two germline ends. Germline loops: CDR1 SGHKS, CDR2 YYEKEE (reference sequence). The CDR3 runs 15 residues. The CDR3 DNA sequence: TGTGCCAGCAGCAACCGTGGACGGGACCAAGAGACCCAGTACTTC. It translates to CASSNRGRDQETQYF.

The rearrangement uses TRBV28 and TRBJ2-7; D ambiguous. V was pared by 7 bases and J by 2 bases, with 9 bases between. The CDR3 consists of 12 residues. The germline CDR1 and CDR2 sequences are MDHEN and SYDVKM. Written as DNA, the CDR3 is TGTGCCAGCAAGACTTCCGCCTACGAGCAGTACTTC. Its translation is CASKTSAYEQYF.

The chain recombines TRBV5-8 with TRBJ2-3; no clear D gene. Trimming removed 2 bases from V and 1 base from J, with 14 bases in between. CDR3 length equals 16 residues. Germline V CDR1 and CDR2: SGHTS, YDEGEE. The CDR3 reads CASSFGLGDGTDTQYF. Written as DNA, the CDR3 is TGTGCCAGCAGCTTTGGCCTAGGTGATGGCACAGATACGCAGTATTTT.

The chain is built from TRBV28 and TRBJ2-2; no definite D call. This CDR3 is 15 amino acids long. Germline-derived CDR1 and CDR2 are MDHEN and SYDVKM. V was shortened by 7 bases and J by 0 bases, with 12 bases between the two germline ends. The CDR3 DNA is TGTGCCAGCAAGTTGGGAACAGCGAACACCGGGGAGCTGTTTTTT. The encoded protein is CASKLGTANTGELFF.

The V and J genes are TRBV5-1 and TRBJ1-3; a weak D match, TRBD1 (6 bases). The CDR3 extends over 16 amino acids. Looked up from germline, CDR1 is SGHRS and CDR2 is YFSETQ. Trimming stripped 4 bases from V and 0 bases from J, with 14 bases between. CDR3 residues: CASSPQGTPSGNTIYF. As DNA, the CDR3 is TGCGCCAGCAGCCCGCAGGGGACTCCCTCTGGAAACACCATATATTTT.

The genes are TRBV5-4 and TRBJ2-1; D possibly corresponds to TRBD2 (6 bases). This CDR3 is built from 13 residues. Deletions cut 4 bases from V and 6 bases from J, with 11 bases between. CDR1 is SGHNT, CDR2 YYREEE, per germline (reference sequence). CDR3 sequence reads: CASSGPSANEQFF. The DNA of the CDR3 is TGTGCCAGCAGCGGGCCTAGCGCCAATGAGCAGTTCTTC.

The V and J genes are TRBV27 and TRBJ2-3; D is possibly TRBD2 (6 bases). The CDR3 is 13 residues long. Germline CDR1 and CDR2: MNHEY and SMNVEV (reference sequence). The V and J ends lost 8 bases and 8 bases respectively, with 17 bases between them. CDR3: CASSGRGKGTQYF. In nucleotides, the CDR3 is TGTGCCAGCTCCGGCCGGGGGAAGGGTACGCAGTATTTT.

This chain uses TRBV6-6 with TRBJ2-7; the match to TRBD2 covers 7 bases. This CDR3 comprises 13 residues. Trimming at V came to 7 bases and at J to 5 bases, leaving 8 bases not matched to a gene. CDR1 and CDR2 from the germline V gene are MNHNY and SVGAGI (reference sequence). The DNA for the CDR3 is TGTGCCAGCACTCGCGGGAGCTACGACGAGCAGTACTTC. Translation gives CASTRGSYDEQYF.

V is TRBV5-6 and J is TRBJ2-7, with D possibly matching TRBD1 (5 bases). V gave up 5 bases and J gave up 4 bases, with 10 bases separating them. The CDR3 consists of 12 residues. CDR1 is SGHDT, CDR2 YYEEEE, per germline. The CDR3 region is CASRGRLYEQYF. The CDR3 DNA is TGTGCCAGCAGGGGGCGCCTGTACGAGCAGTACTTC.

The chain combines TRBV28 with TRBJ1-1, with D unclear. Germline V gene data show CDR1 as MDHEN and CDR2 as SYDVKM. Trimming took 6 bases from V and 8 from J, leaving 13 bases between them. CDR3 length: 12 residues. CDR3 loop: CASRPGPSEAFF. The CDR3 DNA reads as TGTGCCAGCAGGCCCGGTCCCTCAGAAGCTTTCTTT.

The chain joins TRBV4-2 to TRBJ2-3; no definite D call. In germline, CDR1 is LGHNA, CDR2 YNFKEQ. The CDR3 has 14 amino acids. Trimming took 2 bases from V and 5 from J, leaving 11 bases between them. The CDR3 nucleotides read TGTGCCAGCAGCCAATTGAAGTTGGGAGATACGCAGTATTTT. Translating it yields CASSQLKLGDTQYF.

J is TRBJ2-7 and V is TRBV30; the match to TRBD2 covers 8 bases. The V and J ends lost 4 bases and 3 bases, in that order; junction bases with no gene match: 11. CDR1 is GTSNPN and CDR2 is SVGIG in the germline V gene (reference sequence). The CDR3 runs to 15 residues. CDR3 residues: CAWTVGREAYYEQYF. In DNA, the CDR3 is TGTGCCTGGACCGTCGGGCGGGAGGCCTACTACGAGCAGTACTTC.

This clone was seen only once. The gene calls are TRBV14 and TRBJ2-7; 10 nucleotides line up with TRBD2. The CDR3 has 17 residues. Germline lookup yields CDR1 SGHDN and CDR2 FVKESK. V lost 3 bases to trimming and J lost 6 bases; unmatched junction nucleotides: 14. The CDR3 region is CASSQLAGAPVGSEQYF. CDR3 nucleotide sequence: TGTGCCAGCAGCCAGCTAGCGGGAGCGCCAGTGGGTAGCGAGCAGTACTTC. Looking up the rest from reference TRBV14 and TRBJ2-7 gives the full variable domain: EAGVTQFPSHSVIEKGQTVTLRCDPISGHDNLYWYRRVMGKEIKFLLHFVKESKQDESGMPNNRFLAERTGGTYSTLKVQPAELEDSGVYFCASSQLAGAPVGSEQYFGPGTRLTVT.

V gene TRBV11-2 combines with J gene TRBJ2-7; D is uncertain. V gave up 1 base and J gave up 2 bases, with 3 bases separating them. CDR3 length equals 12 residues. The germline V gene encodes CDR1 SGHAT and CDR2 FQNNGV. CDR3 coding DNA: TGTGCCAGCAGCTTAGTCCCCTACGAGCAGTACTTC. Translated, it gives CASSLVPYEQYF.

The chain links TRBV5-4 to TRBJ1-1; 11 bases agree with TRBD1. Unmatched junction bases numbered 5, after V lost 2 bases and J lost 2 bases. Germline-derived CDR1 and CDR2 are SGHNT and YYREEE (reference sequence). The CDR3 is 16 amino acids. Here the CDR3 DNA reads TGTGCCAGCAGCTTACCGGGACAGGGGGGTAACACTGAAGCTTTCTTT. This encodes CASSLPGQGGNTEAFF.

The chain employs TRBV7-3 and TRBJ2-2; TRBD2 aligns across 12 bases. The V gene end was trimmed by 3 bases and the J gene end by 1 base; junction bases not matched to a gene: 3. From germline, CDR1 is SGHTA and CDR2 FQGTGA. CDR3 size: 17 residues. CDR3 region: CASSFLAGGQNTGELFF. The CDR3, as DNA: TGTGCCAGCAGCTTCCTAGCGGGAGGGCAGAACACCGGGGAGCTGTTTTTT.